This T cell receptor beta chain was found in a study of early T cells in non-severe SARS-CoV-2 infection (dated by TCRdb to about 2021). As for the study more broadly: TCR sequencing used bulk RNA from unsorted whole blood, so alpha and beta chains could not be paired.

Receptors were amplified or captured by 5' RACE. These reads were obtained on a NextSeq 500. The TCR library protocol attached unique molecular identifiers to individual cDNA molecules to correct for sequencing error and PCR bias. Both TCR alpha and beta chains were sequenced, and tight co-correlation was observed between alpha and beta sequence abundances in each sample. The study's processing was this. Decombinator V4 was used to annotate the V gene, J gene and CDR3 of the TCR sequences. Expanded TCRs were defined as changing significantly between any two time points under a Poisson model with p below 0.0001. TCR abundances were normalised to the total number of TCRs sequenced per sample and expressed as counts per million. TRAV1-2 paired with TRAJ12, TRAJ20 or TRAJ33 defined MAIT TCRs, while TRAV10 paired with TRAJ18 defined iNKT TCRs. VDJdb, accessed 1 November 2021, was searched for CMV, EBV and SARS-CoV-2 annotated TCRs, excluding TCRs annotated for multiple antigens. In TCRdb, the public reads were trimmed at Q25 with fastp and aligned with MiXCR, with productive beta chains retained. Duplicate CDR3 protein sequences are folded into a single record with the most common DNA and genes. Here the V and J calls rest on TCRdb's processing, not on the authors' analysis. Across this sample there are over 25,000 distinct CDR3 sequences, with about 4.6% seen only once. The top ten hold about an eighth of the sample.

General conclusions and limits of the study: Matching against VDJdb was skewed toward anti-spike CD8 responses, likely underestimated virus-specific expansions, and missed private and CD4 specificities.

The CDR3 runs 14 amino acids, cysteine and phenylalanine included. The CDR3 DNA has 42 bases and is translated from base 1. The sample holds a few counts of this clonotype. This receptor's antigen is unknown. No much larger clone is present one base from it, and per-base qualities are unavailable. A case-control design nested within a healthcare worker cohort in London, UK, was used, with weekly nasopharyngeal swab PCR tests and blood sampling performed. Between 23 and 31 March 2020, the week of the UK lockdown, healthcare workers were enrolled and then followed up weekly for as long as 16 weeks. Sequenced material: whole blood. The clonotype was recovered from an adult who was a healthcare worker with PCR-confirmed SARS-CoV-2 infection or an uninfected control (not recorded which). The chain links TRBV1 with TRBJ2-7. TRBV1 is reported as a pseudogene. CDR3 protein: CTSSQDPVSYEQYF. The DNA sequence is as follows: TGCACCAGCAGTCAGGATCCCGTCTCCTACGAGCAGTACTTC.